Below, 16 T cell receptor beta chains from the same sample are listed, as sequenced in a study of cytomegalovirus exposure and HLA in healthy donors. With 60 Vbeta and 13 Jbeta primers, the PCR was carried out. Libraries were prepared by immunoSEQ multiplex PCR; TCRdb keeps only in-frame clonotypes and omits some of them. The table includes roughly 190,000 clones, approximately 77% detected once. Sequencing was performed on PBMCs. These receptors came from a middle-aged man in good health and CMV-seropositive.

The DNA of the CDR3 is TGTGCCAGTTCTCAGGAGAACACCGGGGAGCTGTTTTTT. It yields the protein CASSQENTGELFF. The J gene is TRBJ2-2, the V gene TRBV19, with unresolved D. Per germline, CDR1 LNHDA and CDR2 SQIVND (reference sequence). This CDR3 spans 13 amino acids. V lost 8 bases and J 1 base, leaving 8 bases between the germline ends.

The V call is TRBV6-1, the J call TRBJ1-4; 8 bases agree with TRBD1. CDR3 length: 12 residues. J gave up 11 bases and V 6 bases, and 5 bases lay outside the gene matches. Germline lookup yields CDR1 MNHNS and CDR2 SASEGT. The chain's CDR3 is CASSQGTGKLFF. CDR3 in DNA: TGTGCCAGCAGCCAGGGGACAGGCAAACTGTTTTTT.

The V call is TRBV9, the J call TRBJ2-2; D call uncertain. V was pared by 0 bases and J by 1 base, with 7 bases between. The CDR3 totals 15 residues. CDR1 and CDR2 from the germline V gene are SGDLS and YYNGEE. CDR3 region: CASSVAGGNTGELFF. CDR3 DNA sequence: TGTGCCAGCAGCGTAGCGGGTGGGAACACCGGGGAGCTGTTTTTT.

This clone appeared a few times. This chain uses TRBV29-1 with TRBJ2-7, with D perhaps matching TRBD1 (5 bases). Germline V gives CDR1 SQVTM, CDR2 ANQGSEA. CDR3 length equals 12 residues. V dropped 5 bases and J dropped 5 bases, with 13 bases sitting between them. Here the CDR3 reads CSVTQGSHEQYF. In nucleotides, the CDR3 is TGCAGCGTTACCCAGGGATCCCACGAGCAGTACTTC.

The V call is TRBV5-6, the J call TRBJ2-1; TRBD2 agrees at 9 bases. The V gene's germline CDR1 is SGHDT and CDR2 YYEEEE. CDR3 length: 15 amino acids. V was clipped by 4 bases and J by 4 bases; unmatched bases: 6. In DNA, the CDR3 is TGTGCCAGCAGCCGACTAGCGGTGACGTACAATGAGCAGTTCTTC. It is translated as CASSRLAVTYNEQFF.

The chain links TRBV6-5 to TRBJ2-3; TRBD1 is a possible D gene (6 bases). V lost 2 bases and J 5 bases, leaving 14 bases between the germline ends. Germline V gene data show CDR1 as MNHEY and CDR2 as SVGAGI. This CDR3 has 15 amino acids. CDR3 in amino acids: CASSYDWTVKDTQYF. Here the CDR3 DNA reads TGTGCCAGCAGTTACGATTGGACAGTTAAAGATACGCAGTATTTT.

This rearrangement joins TRBV10-3 to TRBJ1-4; 8 nucleotides line up with TRBD1. The CDR3 is 17 residues long. V was pared by 3 bases and J by 3 bases, with 9 bases of the junction left unmatched. Per germline, CDR1 ENHRY and CDR2 SYGVKD. The CDR3: CAISDSRQGAANEKLFF. The CDR3 nucleotides read TGTGCCATCAGTGATTCTAGGCAGGGGGCGGCTAATGAAAAACTGTTTTTT.

V gene TRBV7-9 combines with J gene TRBJ2-1, with TRBD1 identical over 7 bases. Trimming cost V 2 bases and J 8 bases; bases outside gene matches: 3. CDR1 is SEHNR, CDR2 FQNEAQ, per germline (reference sequence). CDR3 length equals 13 residues. CDR3 sequence: CASSLTGAYEQFF. CDR3 nucleotides: TGTGCCAGCAGCTTAACAGGGGCCTATGAGCAGTTCTTC.

The genes are TRBV6-6 and TRBJ2-7; TRBD1 agrees at 7 bases. CDR1 is MNHNY, CDR2 SVGAGI, per germline (reference sequence). The CDR3 covers 16 residues. V gave up 6 bases and J gave up 5 bases; unmatched junction bases: 16. CDR3 in amino acids: CASSRRSLDRYHEQYF. For the CDR3, the DNA is TGTGCCAGCAGCAGACGTTCACTGGACAGGTACCACGAGCAGTACTTC.

The CDR3: CASSLASGASGSYEQYF. CDR3 DNA sequence: TGTGCCAGCAGCTTAGCGAGCGGGGCTAGCGGCTCCTACGAGCAGTACTTC. The chain combines TRBV7-2 with TRBJ2-7, with 7 bases matching TRBD2. Losses at the gene ends were 0 bases for V and 0 bases for J; bases not matched to a gene: 8. This CDR3 comprises 17 residues. Germline loops: CDR1 SGHTA, CDR2 FQGNSA. The full variable domain, completed using reference TRBV7-2 and TRBJ2-7, is GAGVSQSPSNKVTEKGKDVELRCDPISGHTALYWYRQSLGQGLEFLIYFQGNSAPDKSGLPSDRFSAERTGGSVSTLTIQRTQQEDSAVYLCASSLASGASGSYEQYFGPGTRLTVT.

The rearrangement links TRBV29-1 to TRBJ2-7, with D possibly matching TRBD2 (6 bases). Germline CDR1 reads SQVTM; CDR2 reads ANQGSEA. This CDR3 spans 16 amino acids. The ends were cut back, 3 bases at V and 3 bases at J, with 21 bases in the middle. The DNA of the CDR3 is TGCAGCGTTGACTGCCCCCCTACGGGGGTTATCTACGAGCAGTACTTC. It is translated as CSVDCPPTGVIYEQYF.

The V and J genes are TRBV18 and TRBJ2-7, with 8 bases fitting TRBD1. Germline V gene sequence: CDR1 KGHSH, CDR2 LQKENI. Losses at the gene ends were 8 bases for V and 1 base for J; bases not matched to a gene: 7. The CDR3 contains 14 residues. DNA for the CDR3: TGTGCCAGCACCCTTAGGGACAGGTCCTACGAGCAGTACTTC. Residues: CASTLRDRSYEQYF.

The J gene is TRBJ1-4, the V gene TRBV7-2, with unresolved D. This CDR3 spans 12 amino acids. V shed 4 bases and J shed 8 bases, with 8 bases lying between them. In germline, CDR1 is SGHTA, CDR2 FQGNSA. For the CDR3, the DNA is TGTGCCAGCAGCTCCACTAGGGAAAAACTGTTTTTT. Amino acids: CASSSTREKLFF.

V gene TRBV2 combines with J gene TRBJ2-7, with a tentative D call TRBD2 (6 bases). The germline gives CDR1 SNHLY, CDR2 FYNNEI. The CDR3 runs 15 residues. V was pared by 0 bases and J by 7 bases, with 16 bases between. As DNA, the CDR3 is TGTGCCAGCAGTGAAGCTTGGTTGGGGGGTGGGGAGCAGTACTTC. Its translation: CASSEAWLGGGEQYF.

Regarding this clone: Within the sample, other DNA sequences also encode this same CDR3. The V and J genes are TRBV27 and TRBJ2-3; D is perhaps TRBD2 (6 bases). The CDR3 length is 13 residues. Between the trimmed V and J ends, which lost 3 bases and 3 bases, there was a span of 7 bases. The germline CDR1 and CDR2 sequences are MNHEY and SMNVEV (reference sequence). DNA of the CDR3: TGTGCCAGCAGTTTGCGGGGAACAGATACGCAGTATTTT. This translates into CASSLRGTDTQYF.

The V call is TRBV9, the J call TRBJ1-3, with D unresolved. In germline, CDR1 is SGDLS, CDR2 YYNGEE. The CDR3 runs 17 residues. The germline V and J ends were trimmed by 3 bases and 0 bases, with 16 bases remaining between them. Here the CDR3 reads CASSGRHSPSSGNTIYF. The CDR3 coding sequence is TGTGCCAGCAGCGGAAGACACAGCCCGAGCTCTGGAAACACCATATATTTT.